This TCR beta chain was profiled in a study of T cells in Graves' hyperthyroidism and ophthalmopathy. General study results and limits: Blood also showed most of the thyroid clonotypes that were expanded above 0.001.

RNA transcripts gave rise to amplified TCR beta CDR3 regions. Researchers ran a first-round RT-PCR on the TCR CDR3 using the HTBI primer set. TCRdb ran MiXCR on the multiplex PCR reads and lists one entry per CDR3 protein. The sample shows under 300,000 distinct CDR3 sequences, 25% of them seen only once. At first hyperthyroidism diagnosis, before any ophthalmopathy symptoms, the blood sample was collected. The V and J ends lost 7 bases and 3 bases, in that order; junction bases with no gene match: 7. The CDR3 extends over 14 amino acids. Germline V CDR1 and CDR2: MDHEN, SYDVKM. Worth noting for this clonotype: Its cognate antigen is unknown.

The receptor's source is a man aged 35 to 55 with Graves' hyperthyroidism that later progressed to Graves' ophthalmopathy. The chain carries TRBV28 and TRBJ2-7; TRBD1 matches at 9 bases. The specimen was blood. For the CDR3, the DNA is TGTGCCAGCACCTTCGTGGGACAGGGCTACGAGCAGTACTTC. This encodes CASTFVGQGYEQYF.